This TCR beta chain was recorded in a study of shared clonotypes between healthy human individuals. Germline V gives CDR1 SGHNT, CDR2 YENEEA. The CDR3 consists of 14 residues. J was trimmed by 10 bases and V by 3 bases; bases with no gene match: 5. Data came from immunoSEQ multiplex PCR; TCRdb stores just in-frame clones and leaves some out. Here the sample spans around 510,000 clones, around 95% being singletons. The chain joins TRBV11-3 to TRBJ2-1, with 11 nucleotides matching TRBD2. The sequence came from a woman aged 25-40 years in good health. Sequencing used naive CD4+ T cells sorted from blood. This sample's subset: CD45RA+ positively selected. In DNA, the CDR3 is TGTGCCAGCAGCTTGACTAGCGGGATAGGAGAGCAGTTCTTC. Protein sequence: CASSLTSGIGEQFF.